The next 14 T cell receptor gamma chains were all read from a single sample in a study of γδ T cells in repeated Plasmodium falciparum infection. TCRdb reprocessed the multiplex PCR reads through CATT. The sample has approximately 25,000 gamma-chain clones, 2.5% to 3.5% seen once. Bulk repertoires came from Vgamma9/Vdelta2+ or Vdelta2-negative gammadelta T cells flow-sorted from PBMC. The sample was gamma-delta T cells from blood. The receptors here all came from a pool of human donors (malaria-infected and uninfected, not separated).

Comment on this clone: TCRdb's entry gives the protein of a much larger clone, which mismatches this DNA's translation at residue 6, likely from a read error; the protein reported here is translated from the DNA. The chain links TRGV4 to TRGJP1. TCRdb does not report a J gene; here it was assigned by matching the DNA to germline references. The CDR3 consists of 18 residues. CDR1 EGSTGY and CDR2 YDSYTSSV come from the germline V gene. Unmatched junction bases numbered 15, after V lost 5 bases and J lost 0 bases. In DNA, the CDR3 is TGTGCCACCTGGGCCGCAGGGGGTCCGTATACCACTGGTTGGTTCAAGATATTT. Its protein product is CATWAAGGPYTTGWFKIF.

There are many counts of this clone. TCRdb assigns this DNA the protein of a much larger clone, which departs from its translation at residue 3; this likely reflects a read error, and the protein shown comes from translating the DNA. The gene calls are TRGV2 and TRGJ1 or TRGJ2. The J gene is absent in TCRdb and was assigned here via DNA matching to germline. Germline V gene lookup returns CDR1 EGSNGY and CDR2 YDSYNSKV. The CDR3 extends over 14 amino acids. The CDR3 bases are TGTGCCGCCTGGGACGGGCAGATTTATTATAAGAAACTCTTT. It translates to CAAWDGQIYYKKLF.

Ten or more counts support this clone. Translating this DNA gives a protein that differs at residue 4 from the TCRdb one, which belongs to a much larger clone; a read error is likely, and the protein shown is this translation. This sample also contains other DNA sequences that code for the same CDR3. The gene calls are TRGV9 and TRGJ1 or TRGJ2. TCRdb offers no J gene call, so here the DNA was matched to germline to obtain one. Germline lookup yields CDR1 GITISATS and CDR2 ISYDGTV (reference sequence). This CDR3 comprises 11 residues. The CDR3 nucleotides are TGTGCCTTGCGGGAGGTGCCTAAGAAACTCTTT. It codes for CALREVPKKLF.

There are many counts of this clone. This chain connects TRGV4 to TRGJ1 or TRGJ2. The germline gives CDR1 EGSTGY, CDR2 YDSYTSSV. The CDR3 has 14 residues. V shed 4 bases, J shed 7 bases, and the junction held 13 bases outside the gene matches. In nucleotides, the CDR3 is TGTGCCACCTGGGACGGGCCTAGTCAATATAAGAAACTCTTT. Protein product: CATWDGPSQYKKLF.

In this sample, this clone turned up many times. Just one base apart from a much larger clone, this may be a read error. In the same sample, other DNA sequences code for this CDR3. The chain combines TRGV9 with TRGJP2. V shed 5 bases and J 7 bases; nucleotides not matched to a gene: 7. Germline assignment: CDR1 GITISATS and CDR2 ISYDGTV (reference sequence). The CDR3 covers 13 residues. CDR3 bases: TGTGCCTTGTGGGTGGAGATTGATTGGATCAAGACGTTT. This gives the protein CALWVEIDWIKTF.

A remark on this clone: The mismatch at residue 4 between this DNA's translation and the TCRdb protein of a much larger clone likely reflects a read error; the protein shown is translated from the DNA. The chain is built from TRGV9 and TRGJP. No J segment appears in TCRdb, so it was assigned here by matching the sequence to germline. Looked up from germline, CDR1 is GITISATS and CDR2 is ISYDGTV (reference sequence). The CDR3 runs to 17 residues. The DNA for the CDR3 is TGTGCCTTGGGGGAGGTGCAAGGGGGGTTGGGCAAAAAAATCAAGGTATTT. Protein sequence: CALGEVQGGLGKKIKVF.

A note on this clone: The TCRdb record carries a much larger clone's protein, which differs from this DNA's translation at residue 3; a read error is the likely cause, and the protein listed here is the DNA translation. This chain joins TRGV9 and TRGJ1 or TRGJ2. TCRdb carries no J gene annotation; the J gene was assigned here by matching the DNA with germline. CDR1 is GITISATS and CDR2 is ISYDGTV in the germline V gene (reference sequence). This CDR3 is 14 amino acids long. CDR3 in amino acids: CAMWEVLWYYKKLF. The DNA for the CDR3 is TGTGCCATGTGGGAGGTGCTCTGGTATTATAAGAAACTCTTT.

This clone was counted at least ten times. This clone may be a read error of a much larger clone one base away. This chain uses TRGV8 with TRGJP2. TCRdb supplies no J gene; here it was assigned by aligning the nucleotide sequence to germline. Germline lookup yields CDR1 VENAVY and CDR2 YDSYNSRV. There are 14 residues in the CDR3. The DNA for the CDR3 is TGTGCCACCTGGGATATAAGTAGTGACTGGATCAAGACGTTT. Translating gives CATWDISSDWIKTF.

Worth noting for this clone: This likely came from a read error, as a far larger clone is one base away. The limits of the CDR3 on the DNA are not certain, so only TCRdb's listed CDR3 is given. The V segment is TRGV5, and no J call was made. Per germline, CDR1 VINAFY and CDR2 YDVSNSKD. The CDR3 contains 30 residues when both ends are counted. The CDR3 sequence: CATWDSRVRNSLAVEQHLLSQVSIGRIQHF.

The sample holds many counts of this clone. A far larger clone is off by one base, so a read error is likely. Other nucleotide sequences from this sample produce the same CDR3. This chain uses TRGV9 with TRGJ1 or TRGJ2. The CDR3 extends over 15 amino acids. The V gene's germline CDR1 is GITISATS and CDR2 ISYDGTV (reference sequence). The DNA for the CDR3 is TGTGCCTTGTGGGAAGTCTTACTGCCTTATTATAAGAAGCTCTTT. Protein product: CALWEVLLPYYKKLF.

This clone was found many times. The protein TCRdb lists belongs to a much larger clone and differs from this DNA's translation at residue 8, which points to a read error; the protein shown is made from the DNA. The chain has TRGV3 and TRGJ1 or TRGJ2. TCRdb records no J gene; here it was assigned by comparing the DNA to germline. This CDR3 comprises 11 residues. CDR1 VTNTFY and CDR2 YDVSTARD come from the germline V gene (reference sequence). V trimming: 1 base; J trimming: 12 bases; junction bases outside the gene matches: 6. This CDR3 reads CATWDRHRKLF. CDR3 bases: TGTGCCACCTGGGACAGACATAGGAAACTCTTT.

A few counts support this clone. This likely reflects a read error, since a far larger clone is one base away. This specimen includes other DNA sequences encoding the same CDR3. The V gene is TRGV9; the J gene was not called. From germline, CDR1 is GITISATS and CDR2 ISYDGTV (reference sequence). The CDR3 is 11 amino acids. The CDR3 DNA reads TGTGCCTTGTGGGAGGTCGGTAAGAAGCTCTTT. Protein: CALWEVGKKLF.

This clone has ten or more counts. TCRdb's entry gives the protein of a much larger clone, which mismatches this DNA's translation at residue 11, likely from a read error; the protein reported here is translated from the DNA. The CDR3 bases are TGTGCCACCTGGGATTTCTCTTATTATAAGAGACTCTTT. This codes for CATWDFSYYKRLF. The V gene is listed as TRGV8; no J gene was called. Per the germline V gene, CDR1 is VENAVY and CDR2 is YDSYNSRV. This CDR3 is built from 13 residues.

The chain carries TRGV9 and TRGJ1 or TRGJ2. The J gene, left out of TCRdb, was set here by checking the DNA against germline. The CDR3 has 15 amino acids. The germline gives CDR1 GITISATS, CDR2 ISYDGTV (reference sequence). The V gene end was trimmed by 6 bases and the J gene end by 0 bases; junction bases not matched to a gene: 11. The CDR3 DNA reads TGTGCCTTGTGGAGGTCGGTATCGAATTATTATAAGAAACTCTTT. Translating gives CALWRSVSNYYKKLF.